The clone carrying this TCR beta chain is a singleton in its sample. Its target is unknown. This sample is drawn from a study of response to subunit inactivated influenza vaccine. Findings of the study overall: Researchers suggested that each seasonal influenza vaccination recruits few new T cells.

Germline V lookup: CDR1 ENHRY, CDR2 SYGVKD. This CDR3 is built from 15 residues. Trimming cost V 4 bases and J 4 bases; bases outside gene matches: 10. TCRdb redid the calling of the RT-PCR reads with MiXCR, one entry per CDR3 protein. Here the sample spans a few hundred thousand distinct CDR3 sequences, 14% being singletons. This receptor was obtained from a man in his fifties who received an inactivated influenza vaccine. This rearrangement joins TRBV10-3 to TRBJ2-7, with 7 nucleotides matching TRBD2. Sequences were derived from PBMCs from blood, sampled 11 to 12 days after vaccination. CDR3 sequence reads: CAISGKGGSLYEQYF. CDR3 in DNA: TGTGCCATCAGTGGAAAGGGCGGGAGTCTATACGAGCAGTACTTC.